This T cell receptor beta chain was recovered during a study of human T cells and chemical hapten exposure. Time point indicated: patch test 1, 2 weeks after DPC sensitization. Described treatment: therapeutic diphenylcyclopropenone sensitization with weekly scalp DPC. Study outcomes and limitations: No change in TCRs above 1 in 1000 frequency was produced by DPC sensitization.

Original analysis: The median was roughly 100,000 TCRs per sample, ranging about 23,224 to 690,600. TCRdb fed the RACE reads into MiXCR, producing one record per CDR3 protein. It is TCRdb's table, rather than the study itself, that gives the V and J calls and clone size. The sample has 180,000 or so distinct CDR3 sequences, 20% to 25% seen once. Regarding this clonotype: Its cognate antigen is unknown.

Germline lookup yields CDR1 SQVTM and CDR2 ANQGSEA. The CDR3 is 13 amino acids. With V trimmed by 6 bases and J by 2 bases, 6 bases remained unmatched. The sequences come from whole blood, collected in connection with sensitization to the hapten diphenylcyclopropenone (DPC). This rearrangement joins TRBV29-1 to TRBJ2-7; 8 nucleotides match TRBD2. The sequence came from a woman in her 50s with alopecia areata. Some clones in this sample may be carry-over from other donors' samples. The CDR3 coding sequence is TGCAGCGTAGATAGCGGGGTAGCCTACGAGCAGTACTTC. This encodes CSVDSGVAYEQYF.